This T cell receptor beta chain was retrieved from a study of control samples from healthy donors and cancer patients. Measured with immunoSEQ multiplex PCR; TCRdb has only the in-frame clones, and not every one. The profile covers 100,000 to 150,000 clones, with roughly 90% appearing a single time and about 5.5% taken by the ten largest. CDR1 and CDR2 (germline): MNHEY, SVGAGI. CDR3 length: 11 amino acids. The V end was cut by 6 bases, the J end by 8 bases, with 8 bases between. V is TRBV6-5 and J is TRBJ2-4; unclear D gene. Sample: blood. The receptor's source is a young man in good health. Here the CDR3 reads CASSPRDIQYF. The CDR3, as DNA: TGTGCCAGCAGCCCCCGTGACATTCAGTACTTC.